The 19 T cell receptor beta chains reported below all come from one sample, sequenced in a study of T cell repertoires in cytomegalovirus infection (dated by TCRdb to the late 2010s). The reads were generated on an Illumina HiSeq 1500. In-frame beta chains were kept once TCRdb had trimmed the public reads at Q25 with fastp and called clones with MiXCR. Records with the same CDR3 protein are collapsed into one entry carrying the most frequent genes and DNA. The sample contains about 360,000 distinct CDR3 sequences, around 18% of them found a single time. The ten top clones hold roughly 8.7% of the sample. The sequenced sample was PBMCs. All receptors derive from a human donor in good health (CMV status not recorded). Some clones in this sample may be carry-over from other donors' samples.

This clonotype was seen ten or more times. V gene TRBV6-2 or TRBV6-3 combines with J gene TRBJ2-7; 10 positions agree with TRBD1. The V segment lost 7 bases and the J segment 3 bases; nucleotides outside the gene matches: 9. Germline assignment: CDR1 MNHEY and CDR2 SVGEGT. The CDR3 has 15 amino acids. This chain's CDR3 is CASKPLGTGDYEQYF. CDR3 in DNA: TGTGCCAGCAAACCCCTGGGGACAGGGGACTACGAGCAGTACTTC.

This clonotype was found a few times. The chain carries TRBV6-1 and TRBJ1-2; no firm D call. The CDR3 runs 15 residues. CDR1 and CDR2 from the germline V gene are MNHNS and SASEGT. V lost 5 bases to trimming and J lost 2 bases, with 15 bases between them. The CDR3 loop reads CASSPLHRPNYGYTF. The DNA of the CDR3 is TGTGCCAGCAGTCCTCTACATCGTCCCAACTATGGCTACACCTTC.

The chain links TRBV29-1 to TRBJ2-5; D not resolved. The V end lost 2 bases, the J end lost 0 bases, and 10 bases lay between the germline ends. Germline lookup yields CDR1 SQVTM and CDR2 ANQGSEA. The CDR3 covers 14 residues. The CDR3 region is CSVEKAEYQETQYF. The CDR3 bases are TGCAGCGTTGAAAAGGCAGAGTACCAAGAGACCCAGTACTTC.

V gene TRBV6-2 or TRBV6-3 combines with J gene TRBJ2-2; the match to TRBD1 covers 8 bases. V trimming: 8 bases; J trimming: 4 bases; junction bases outside the gene matches: 9. This CDR3 has 15 amino acids. Germline CDR1 MNHEY, CDR2 SVGEGT. CDR3 in DNA: TGTGCCAGCTGGCGTCGGACAGGGTCCACCGGGGAGCTGTTTTTT. Its translation is CASWRRTGSTGELFF.

This CDR3 reads CSAGSFYGYTF. CDR3 DNA sequence: TGCAGCGCGGGCTCATTCTATGGCTACACCTTC. The chain carries TRBV29-1 and TRBJ1-2; D unclear. There are 11 residues in the CDR3. V lost 7 bases and J 4 bases, leaving 10 bases between the germline ends. CDR1 is SQVTM and CDR2 is ANQGSEA in the germline V gene.

This clonotype was seen more than once but under ten times. The V and J genes are TRBV20-1 and TRBJ2-7; D gene ambiguous. The CDR3 runs 18 residues. The germline gives CDR1 DFQATT, CDR2 SNEGSKA (reference sequence). Trimming cost V 1 base and J 3 bases, with 25 bases left between them. The CDR3: CSARGVGVTRTNLYEQYF. The CDR3 region has the DNA TGCAGTGCTAGAGGCGTTGGGGTTACGAGGACGAATCTCTACGAGCAGTACTTC.

This clonotype occurred a few times. The CDR3 DNA sequence: TGTGCCAGCAGCCGCGGGACTACCCTTGAGCAGTTCTTC. Protein product: CASSRGTTLEQFF. The chain combines TRBV7-6 with TRBJ2-1; TRBD2 agrees at 7 bases. The length of the CDR3 is 13 residues. Looked up from germline, CDR1 is SGHVS and CDR2 is FNYEAQ. The V gene end was trimmed by 5 bases and the J gene end by 9 bases; junction bases not matched to a gene: 7.

The chain links TRBV27 to TRBJ2-1, with 14 bases that match TRBD2. The CDR3 is 14 residues long. The V gene's germline CDR1 is MNHEY and CDR2 SMNVEV (reference sequence). V lost 6 bases and J lost 7; bases outside the gene matches: 2. CDR3 sequence reads: CASSRLAGGNEQFF. CDR3 coding DNA: TGTGCCAGCAGCAGACTAGCGGGAGGGAATGAGCAGTTCTTC.

This CDR3 reads CASEPLAGVTGLSYEQYF. The CDR3 DNA follows: TGTGCCAGTGAACCACTAGCGGGAGTGACGGGGCTCTCCTACGAGCAGTACTTC. The J gene is TRBJ2-7, the V gene TRBV19, with TRBD2 identical over 11 bases. The CDR3 has 18 amino acids. The junction had 15 bases not matched to a gene; V was cut back by 8 bases and J by 0 bases. Germline V lookup: CDR1 LNHDA, CDR2 SQIVND (reference sequence).

The chain has TRBV10-3 and TRBJ1-6, with D uncertain. The ends were cut back, 2 bases at V and 11 bases at J, with 10 bases in the middle. Germline V gene data show CDR1 as ENHRY and CDR2 as SYGVKD. CDR3 length: 13 amino acids. In DNA form, the CDR3 reads TGTGCCATCAGTGAGACCGGGGTTACACCCCTCCACTTT. Protein sequence: CAISETGVTPLHF.

This clonotype has just a few counts. The chain carries TRBV19 and TRBJ1-5; the match to TRBD1 covers 8 bases. CDR1 and CDR2 (germline): LNHDA, SQIVND (reference sequence). Trimming cost V 7 bases and J 0 bases; bases outside gene matches: 11. This CDR3 comprises 17 residues. The CDR3 DNA follows: TGTGCCAGTACCATATCTGGGACAGGATATAGCAATCAGCCCCAGCATTTT. Translated, it gives CASTISGTGYSNQPQHF.

This clonotype was detected ten times or more. The J gene is TRBJ2-6, the V gene TRBV7-2, with 9 positions matching TRBD1. The CDR3 consists of 15 residues. Germline CDR1 and CDR2: SGHTA and FQGNSA. V shed 7 bases, J shed 2 bases, and the junction held 3 bases outside the gene matches. The CDR3 sequence: CASTRQGAGANVLTF. The CDR3 DNA follows: TGTGCCAGCACCCGACAGGGGGCTGGGGCCAACGTCCTGACTTTC.

This clonotype came up a few times. The gene calls are TRBV9 and TRBJ2-7; possibly TRBD2 for D (7 bases). Germline lookup yields CDR1 SGDLS and CDR2 YYNGEE. The ends were cut back, 4 bases at V and 7 bases at J, with 33 bases in the middle. CDR3 size: 19 residues. This chain's CDR3 is CASSPPEVGGRGGRGEQYF. In nucleotides, the CDR3 is TGTGCCAGCAGCCCCCCGGAGGTGGGCGGGAGAGGGGGTCGTGGGGAGCAGTACTTC.

The J gene is TRBJ2-1, the V gene TRBV5-1; D remains unclear. Germline V lookup: CDR1 SGHRS, CDR2 YFSETQ. The CDR3 length is 13 residues. V dropped 5 bases and J dropped 0 bases, with 6 bases sitting between them. In DNA, the CDR3 is TGCGCCAGCAGAAATAACTCCTACAATGAGCAGTTCTTC. The encoded protein is CASRNNSYNEQFF.

This clonotype has ten or more counts. This sequence joins TRBV7-2 and TRBJ2-5; the D gene is possibly TRBD2 (6 bases). V lost 1 base and J 3 bases, leaving 6 bases between the germline ends. The CDR3 extends over 13 amino acids. The germline V gene has CDR1 SGHTA and CDR2 FQGNSA. CDR3 sequence: CASSLEREETQYF. For the CDR3, the DNA is TGTGCCAGCAGCTTAGAGCGGGAAGAGACCCAGTACTTC.

This clonotype was seen many times. The chain is built from TRBV7-9 and TRBJ2-1; D not certain. Germline CDR1 is SEHNR and CDR2 is FQNEAQ (reference sequence). V was pared by 5 bases and J by 6 bases, with 11 bases between. The CDR3 is 13 residues long. The chain's CDR3 is CASSARAFNEQFF. As DNA, the CDR3 is TGTGCCAGCAGCGCTCGTGCCTTCAATGAGCAGTTCTTC.

There are many counts of this clonotype. The CDR3 spells CSVELRGMQGARGQFF. The CDR3 bases are TGCAGCGTTGAACTCCGGGGTATGCAGGGAGCTCGGGGGCAGTTCTTC. This rearrangement joins TRBV29-1 to TRBJ2-1, with D tentatively TRBD1 or TRBD2 (5 bases each). V shed 2 bases and J shed 12 bases, with 26 bases lying between them. Germline values: CDR1 SQVTM, CDR2 ANQGSEA. The CDR3 extends over 16 amino acids.

This clonotype was counted a few times. The J gene is TRBJ1-4, the V gene TRBV7-2; D ambiguous. Trimming removed 3 bases from V and 8 bases from J, with 13 bases in between. Germline V CDR1 and CDR2: SGHTA, FQGNSA. There are 14 residues in the CDR3. The CDR3 is CASSFLTRREKLFF. CDR3 DNA: TGTGCCAGCAGCTTTTTGACGAGGAGAGAAAAACTGTTTTTT.

V is TRBV2 and J is TRBJ1-5, with D perhaps matching TRBD1 (5 bases). Germline CDR1 SNHLY, CDR2 FYNNEI. The length of the CDR3 is 14 residues. Trimming left V 6 bases short and J 5 bases short, with 14 bases between. CDR3: CASSPGTRDQPQHF. The CDR3 DNA reads as TGTGCCAGCAGCCCAGGGACGAGAGATCAGCCCCAGCATTTT.